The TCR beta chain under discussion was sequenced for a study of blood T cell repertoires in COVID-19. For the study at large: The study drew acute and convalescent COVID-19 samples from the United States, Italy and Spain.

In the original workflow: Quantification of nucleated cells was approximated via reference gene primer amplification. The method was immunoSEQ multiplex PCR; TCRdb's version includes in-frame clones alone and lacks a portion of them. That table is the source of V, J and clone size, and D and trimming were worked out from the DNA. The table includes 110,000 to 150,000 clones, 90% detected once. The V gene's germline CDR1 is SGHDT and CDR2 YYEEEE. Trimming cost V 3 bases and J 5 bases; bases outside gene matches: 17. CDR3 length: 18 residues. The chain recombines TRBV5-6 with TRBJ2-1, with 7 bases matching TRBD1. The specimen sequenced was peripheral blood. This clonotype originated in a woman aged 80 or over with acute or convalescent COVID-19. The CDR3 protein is CASSSFTHAQGNDNEQFF. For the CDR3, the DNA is TGTGCCAGCAGCTCTTTCACACACGCACAGGGGAATGACAATGAGCAGTTCTTC.